This T cell receptor beta chain was sequenced during a study of blood T cells in healthy people across ages. CDR1 is MDHEN, CDR2 SYDVKM, per germline. CDR3 size: 18 residues. The V and J ends lost 5 bases and 6 bases, in that order; junction bases with no gene match: 11. With a J-beta primer mix and a sample-barcoded 5' primer, a second PCR ran about 7 to 12 cycles. TCRdb redid the calling of the 5' RACE reads with MiXCR, one entry per CDR3 protein. The profile shows 1.4 million or so distinct CDR3 sequences, roughly 43% of them singletons. The specimen sequenced was blood. This TCR derives from a woman between 18 and 30 years old in good health. The chain carries TRBV28 and TRBJ2-1, with 15 bases aligning to TRBD2. The CDR3 DNA reads TGTGCCAGCAGTCCCCACGGACTAGCGGGAGGGTGGGGCAATGAGCAGTTCTTC. Amino acid sequence: CASSPHGLAGGWGNEQFF.